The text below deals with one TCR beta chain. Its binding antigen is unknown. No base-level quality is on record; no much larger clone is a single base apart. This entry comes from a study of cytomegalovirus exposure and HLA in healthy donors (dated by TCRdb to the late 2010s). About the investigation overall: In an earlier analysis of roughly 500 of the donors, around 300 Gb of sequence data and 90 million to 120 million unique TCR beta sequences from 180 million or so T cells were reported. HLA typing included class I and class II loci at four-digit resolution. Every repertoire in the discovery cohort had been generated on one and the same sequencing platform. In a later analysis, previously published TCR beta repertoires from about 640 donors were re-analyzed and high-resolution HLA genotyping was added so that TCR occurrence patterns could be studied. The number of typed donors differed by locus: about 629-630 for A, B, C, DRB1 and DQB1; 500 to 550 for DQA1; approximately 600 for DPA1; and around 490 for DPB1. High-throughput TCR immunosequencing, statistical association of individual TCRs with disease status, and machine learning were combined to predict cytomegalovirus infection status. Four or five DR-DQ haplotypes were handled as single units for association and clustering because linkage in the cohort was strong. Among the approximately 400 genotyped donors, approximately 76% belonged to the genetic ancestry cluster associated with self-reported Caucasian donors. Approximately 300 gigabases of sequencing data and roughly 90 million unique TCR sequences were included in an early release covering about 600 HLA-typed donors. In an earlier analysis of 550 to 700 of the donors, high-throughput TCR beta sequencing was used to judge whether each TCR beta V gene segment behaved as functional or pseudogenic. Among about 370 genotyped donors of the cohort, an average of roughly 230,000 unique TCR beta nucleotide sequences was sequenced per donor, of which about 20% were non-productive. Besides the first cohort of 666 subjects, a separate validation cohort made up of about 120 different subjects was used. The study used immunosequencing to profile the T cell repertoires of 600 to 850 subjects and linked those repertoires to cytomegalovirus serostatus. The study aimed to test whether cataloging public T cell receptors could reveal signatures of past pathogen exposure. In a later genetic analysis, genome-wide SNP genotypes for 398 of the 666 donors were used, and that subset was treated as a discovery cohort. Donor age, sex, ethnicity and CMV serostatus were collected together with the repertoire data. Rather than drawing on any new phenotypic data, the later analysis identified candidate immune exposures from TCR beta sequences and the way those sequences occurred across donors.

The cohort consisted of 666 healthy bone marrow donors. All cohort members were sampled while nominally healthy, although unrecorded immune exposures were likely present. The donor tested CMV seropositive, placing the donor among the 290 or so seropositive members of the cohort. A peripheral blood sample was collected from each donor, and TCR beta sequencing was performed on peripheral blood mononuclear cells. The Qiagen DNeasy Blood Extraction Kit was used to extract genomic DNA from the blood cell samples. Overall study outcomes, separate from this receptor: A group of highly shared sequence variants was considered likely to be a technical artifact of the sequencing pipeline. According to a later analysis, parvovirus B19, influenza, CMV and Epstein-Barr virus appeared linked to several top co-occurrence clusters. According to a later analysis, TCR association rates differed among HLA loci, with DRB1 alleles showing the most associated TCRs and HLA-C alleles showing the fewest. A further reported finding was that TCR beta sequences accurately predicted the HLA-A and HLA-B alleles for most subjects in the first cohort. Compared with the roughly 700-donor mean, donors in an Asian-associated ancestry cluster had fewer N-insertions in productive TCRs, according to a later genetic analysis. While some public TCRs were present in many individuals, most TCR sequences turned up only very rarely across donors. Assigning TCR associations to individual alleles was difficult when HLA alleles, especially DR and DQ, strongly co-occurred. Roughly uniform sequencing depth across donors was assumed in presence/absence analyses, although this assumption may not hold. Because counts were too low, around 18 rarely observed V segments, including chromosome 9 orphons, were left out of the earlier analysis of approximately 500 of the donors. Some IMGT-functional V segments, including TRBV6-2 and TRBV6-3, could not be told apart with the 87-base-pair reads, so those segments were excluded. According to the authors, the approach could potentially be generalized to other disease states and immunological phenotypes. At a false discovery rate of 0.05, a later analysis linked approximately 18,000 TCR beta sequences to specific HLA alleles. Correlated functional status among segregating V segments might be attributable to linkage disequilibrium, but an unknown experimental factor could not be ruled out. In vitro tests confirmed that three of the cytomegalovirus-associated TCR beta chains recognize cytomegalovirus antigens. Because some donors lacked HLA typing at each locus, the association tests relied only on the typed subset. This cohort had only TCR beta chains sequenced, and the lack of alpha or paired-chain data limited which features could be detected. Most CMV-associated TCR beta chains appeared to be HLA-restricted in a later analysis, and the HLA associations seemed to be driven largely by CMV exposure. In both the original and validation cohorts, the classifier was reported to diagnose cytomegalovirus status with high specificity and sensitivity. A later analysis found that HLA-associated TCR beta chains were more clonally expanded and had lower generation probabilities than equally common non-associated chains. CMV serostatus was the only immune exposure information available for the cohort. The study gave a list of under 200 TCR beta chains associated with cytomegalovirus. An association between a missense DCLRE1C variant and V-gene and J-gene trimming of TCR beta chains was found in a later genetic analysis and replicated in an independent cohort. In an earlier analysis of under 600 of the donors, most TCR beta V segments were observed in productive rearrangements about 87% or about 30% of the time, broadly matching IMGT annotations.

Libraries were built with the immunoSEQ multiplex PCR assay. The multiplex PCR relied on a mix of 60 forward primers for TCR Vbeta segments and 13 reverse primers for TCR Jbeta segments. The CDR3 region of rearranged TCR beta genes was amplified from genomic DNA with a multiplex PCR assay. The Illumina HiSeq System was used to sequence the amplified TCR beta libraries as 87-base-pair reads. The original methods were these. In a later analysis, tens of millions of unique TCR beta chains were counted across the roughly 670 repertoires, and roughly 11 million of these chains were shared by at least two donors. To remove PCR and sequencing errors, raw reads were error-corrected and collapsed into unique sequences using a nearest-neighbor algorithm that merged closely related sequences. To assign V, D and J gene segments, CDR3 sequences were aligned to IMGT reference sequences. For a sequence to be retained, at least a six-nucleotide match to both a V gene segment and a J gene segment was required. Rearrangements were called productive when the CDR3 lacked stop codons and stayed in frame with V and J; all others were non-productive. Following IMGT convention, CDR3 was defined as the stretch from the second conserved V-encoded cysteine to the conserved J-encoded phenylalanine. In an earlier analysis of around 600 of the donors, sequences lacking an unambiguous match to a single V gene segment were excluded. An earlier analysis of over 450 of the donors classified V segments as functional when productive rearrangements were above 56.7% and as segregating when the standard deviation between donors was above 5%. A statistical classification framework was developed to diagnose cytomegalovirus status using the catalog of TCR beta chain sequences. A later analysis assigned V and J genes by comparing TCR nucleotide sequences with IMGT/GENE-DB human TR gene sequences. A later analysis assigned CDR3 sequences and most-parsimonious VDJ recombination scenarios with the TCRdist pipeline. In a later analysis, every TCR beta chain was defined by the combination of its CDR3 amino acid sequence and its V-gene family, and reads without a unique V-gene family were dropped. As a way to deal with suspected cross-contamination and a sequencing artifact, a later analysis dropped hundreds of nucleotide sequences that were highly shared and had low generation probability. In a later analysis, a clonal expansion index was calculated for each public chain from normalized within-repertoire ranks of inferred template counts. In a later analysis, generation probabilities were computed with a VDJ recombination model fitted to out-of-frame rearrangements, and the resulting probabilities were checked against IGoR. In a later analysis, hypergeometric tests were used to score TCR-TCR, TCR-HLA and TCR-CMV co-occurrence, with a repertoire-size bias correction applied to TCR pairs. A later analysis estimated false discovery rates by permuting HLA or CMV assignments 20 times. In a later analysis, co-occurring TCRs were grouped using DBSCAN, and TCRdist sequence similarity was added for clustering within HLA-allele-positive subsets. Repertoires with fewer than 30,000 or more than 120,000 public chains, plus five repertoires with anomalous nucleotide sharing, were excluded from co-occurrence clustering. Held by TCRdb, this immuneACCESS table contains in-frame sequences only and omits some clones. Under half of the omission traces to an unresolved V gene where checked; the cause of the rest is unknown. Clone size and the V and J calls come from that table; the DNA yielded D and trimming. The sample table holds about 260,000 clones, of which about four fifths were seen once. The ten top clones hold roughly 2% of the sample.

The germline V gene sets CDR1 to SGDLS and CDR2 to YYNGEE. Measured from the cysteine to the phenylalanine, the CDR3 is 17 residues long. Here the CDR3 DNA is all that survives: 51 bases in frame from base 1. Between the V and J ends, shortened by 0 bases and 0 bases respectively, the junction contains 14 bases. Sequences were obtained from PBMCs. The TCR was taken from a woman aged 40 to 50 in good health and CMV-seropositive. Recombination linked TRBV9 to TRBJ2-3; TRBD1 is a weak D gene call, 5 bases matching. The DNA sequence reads TGTGCCAGCAGCGTAGGCAGGGATTCTTCTAGCACAGATACGCAGTATTTT. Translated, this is CASSVGRDSSSTDTQYF.